The sequence of this TCR beta chain was determined in a study of T cells after yellow fever vaccination. MiXCR was run by TCRdb on the 5' RACE reads, yielding one entry per CDR3 protein. The sample has roughly 85,000 distinct CDR3 sequences; about an eighth are singletons. Per germline, CDR1 MNHEY and CDR2 SVGEGT. The CDR3 has 14 amino acids. V was trimmed by 0 bases and J by 8 bases, leaving 13 bases between them. The rearrangement uses TRBV6-2 or TRBV6-3 and TRBJ1-2, with a possible D match to TRBD1 (5 bases). The sequence came from a man between 18 and 29 years old who received the YFV17D yellow fever vaccine. The sequences come from CD8+ T cells not binding an NS4B(214-222) dextramer, sorted from PBMCs, collected approximately 20 days after the first yellow fever vaccination. CDR3 residues: CASSYSRGSRGYTF. For the CDR3, the DNA is TGTGCCAGCAGTTACTCGAGGGGTTCACGCGGCTACACCTTC.